These 7 T cell receptor beta chains originate from one sample sequenced in a study of blood T cell repertoires in COVID-19. TCRdb's copy holds only in-frame clones and misses some; the assay was immunoSEQ multiplex PCR. The data contain some 240,000 clones, 90% to 95% of them singletons. Sample: peripheral blood. These receptor sequences come from a man between 60 and 75 years old with COVID-19, enrolled during active disease.

The chain recombines TRBV3-1 (or the pseudogene TRBV3-2) with TRBJ1-6; no firm D call. Between the trimmed V and J ends, which lost 7 bases and 10 bases, there was a span of 11 bases. The CDR3 is made up of 12 amino acids. The germline gives CDR1 LGHDT, CDR2 YNNKEL (reference sequence). CDR3 sequence: CASTNPRSPLHF. CDR3 DNA: TGTGCCAGCACCAACCCTAGATCACCCCTCCACTTT.

The genes are TRBV6-5 and TRBJ1-4; TRBD1 matches at 8 bases. CDR1 is MNHEY, CDR2 SVGAGI, per germline. Trimming removed 4 bases from V and 0 bases from J; junction bases left unmatched: 4. The CDR3 sequence is 16 residues long. Written as DNA, the CDR3 is TGTGCCAGCAGTTTAACAGGGGGAGCAACTAATGAAAAACTGTTTTTT. It yields the protein CASSLTGGATNEKLFF.

The chain uses TRBV20-1 and TRBJ1-2, with 9 bases matching TRBD1. CDR1 and CDR2 (germline): DFQATT, SNEGSKA (reference sequence). The CDR3 spans 14 residues. With V trimmed by 3 bases and J by 4 bases, 6 bases remained unmatched. The CDR3 region has the DNA TGCAGTGCTAGTAGACAGGGGGTGCTCTATGGCTACACCTTC. Its protein is CSASRQGVLYGYTF.

The rearrangement joins TRBV27 to TRBJ2-1; 7 bases fit TRBD2. The CDR3 runs to 16 residues. Germline CDR1 reads MNHEY; CDR2 reads SMNVEV (reference sequence). V dropped 0 bases and J dropped 2; count of bases not matched to a gene: 4. Here the CDR3 reads CASSLSGGGAYNEQFF. The CDR3 DNA follows: TGTGCCAGCAGTTTATCGGGGGGAGGGGCCTACAATGAGCAGTTCTTC.

This chain joins TRBV6-2 or TRBV6-3 and TRBJ2-7; D might be TRBD2 (5 bases). The CDR3 length is 14 residues. CDR1 and CDR2 from the germline V gene are MNHEY and SVGEGT. Trimming took off 6 bases at V and 6 bases at J, with 18 bases between the two ends. The CDR3: CASSLRRGGAEQYF. DNA for the CDR3: TGTGCCAGCAGCCTGAGGAGAGGAGGAGCCGAGCAGTACTTC.

The CDR3 spells CASSGEASGGSDTQYF. The CDR3 DNA reads TGCGCCAGCAGTGGAGAAGCGAGCGGGGGTTCAGATACGCAGTATTTT. The chain has TRBV10-1 and TRBJ2-3, with 8 bases fitting TRBD2. The junction had 10 bases not matched to a gene; V was cut back by 4 bases and J by 4 bases. The CDR3 sequence is 16 residues long. CDR1 and CDR2 (germline): WNHNN, SYGVQD (reference sequence).

This CDR3 is CASSLPGRDGYTF. Here the CDR3 DNA reads TGTGCCAGCAGCTTGCCCGGGAGGGATGGCTACACCTTC. The V gene is TRBV28, the J gene TRBJ1-2; D not certain. The CDR3 spans 13 residues. Germline V gene data show CDR1 as MDHEN and CDR2 as SYDVKM. Between the trimmed V and J ends, which lost 6 bases and 6 bases, there was a span of 14 bases.